The 21 T cell receptor beta chains reported below all come from one sample, sequenced in a study of glioma-infiltrating T cells. Using RNA template, CDR3s of TCR alpha and beta were amplified with iRepertoire arm-PCR. TCRdb reprocessed the multiplex PCR reads via MiXCR and lists one record per CDR3 protein. Of some 90,000 distinct CDR3 sequences listed, 40% are singletons. The sequenced sample consisted of glioma tissue, nonneoplastic brain tissue, or PBMCs (not recorded which). These receptors were taken from a human donor with low-grade glioma or glioblastoma, undergoing nonglioma brain surgery, or in good health (not recorded which).

On this clonotype itself: A much larger clone sits a single nucleotide away, making a read error possible. This CDR3 fails to terminate in the conserved phenylalanine or tryptophan, so it likely reflects a read error. CDR3 nucleotides: TGTGCCAGTAGTACCAGGACTAGCGGGAGCAATGAGCAGTTCCTC. Its protein product is CASSTRTSGSNEQFL. The rearrangement links TRBV19 to TRBJ2-1, with 13 bases aligning to TRBD2. The germline gives CDR1 LNHDA, CDR2 SQIVND (reference sequence). This CDR3 has 15 amino acids. V was clipped by 4 bases and J by 6 bases; unmatched bases: 3.

Concerning this clonotype itself: A much larger clone lies a single base off, so this may be a read error. The chain combines TRBV2 with TRBJ2-1; 8 bases match TRBD1. Unmatched junction bases numbered 15, after V lost 6 bases and J lost 8 bases. Germline V lookup: CDR1 SNHLY, CDR2 FYNNEI. This CDR3 contains 16 residues. The CDR3 loop is CASSPGYGQGIDEQFF. For the CDR3, the DNA is TGTGCCAGCAGCCCCGGGTACGGACAGGGTATCGATGAGCAGTTCTTC.

This clonotype has a count of ten or more. CDR3 region: CASSIVRAQGLNQPQHF. CDR3 sequence (DNA): TGTGCCAGTAGTATTGTTCGGGCACAGGGCCTCAATCAGCCCCAGCATTTT. V usage is TRBV19 and J usage is TRBJ1-5, with D possibly matching TRBD1 (6 bases). This CDR3 has 17 amino acids. Trimming pared 3 bases from V and 3 bases from J, leaving 18 bases between. The germline V gene encodes CDR1 LNHDA and CDR2 SQIVND (reference sequence).

This clonotype was seen at least ten times. V is TRBV7-9 and J is TRBJ1-2; the match to TRBD1 covers 7 bases. This CDR3 is built from 14 residues. The V and J ends lost 5 bases and 13 bases, in that order; junction bases with no gene match: 16. Germline loops: CDR1 SEHNR, CDR2 FQNEAQ (reference sequence). CDR3 amino acids: CASSKASGTALVTF. The DNA of the CDR3 is TGTGCCAGCAGCAAAGCCTCCGGGACAGCCTTAGTCACCTTC.

With respect to this clonotype: Since the CDR3 does not end with the conserved phenylalanine or tryptophan, this likely comes from a read error. The DNA is left out, because the CDR3 cannot be placed on it with certainty; the CDR3 is given as TCRdb lists it. This chain connects TRBV6-5 to TRBJ1-5; the table's D gene call, TRBD1, was not cross checked with the DNA. The CDR3 is 14 amino acids in total, end residues counted. Germline loops: CDR1 MNHEY, CDR2 SVGAGI. CDR3 amino acids: CASSYDRTNQPQNV.

This clonotype showed up many times. The chain joins TRBV7-9 to TRBJ2-5, with TRBD2 matching over 8 bases. Germline V CDR1 and CDR2: SEHNR, FQNEAQ (reference sequence). Losses at the gene ends were 1 base for V and 4 bases for J; bases not matched to a gene: 11. CDR3 length: 17 residues. CDR3 sequence reads: CASSLEIRLASRETQYF. The CDR3 DNA sequence: TGTGCCAGCAGCTTAGAGATTAGACTAGCGTCACGAGAGACCCAGTACTTC.

About this clonotype: At one end, the junction sequence differs from germline, possibly due to a read error. This chain connects TRBV7-2 to TRBJ1-3; D may be TRBD1 (5 bases). Germline V CDR1 and CDR2: SGHTA, FQGNSA. This CDR3 comprises 15 residues. The CDR3 sequence is CASSQGIGTGDTIYF. CDR3 DNA sequence: TGTGCCAGCAGCCAGGGAATCGGGACTGGAGACACCATATATTTT.

This clonotype was detected only a few times. V usage is TRBV6-1 and J usage is TRBJ2-6; the D gene is possibly TRBD2 (5 bases). CDR1 is MNHNS and CDR2 is SASEGT in the germline V gene. The CDR3 consists of 17 residues. The germline V and J ends were trimmed by 5 bases and 0 bases, with 14 bases remaining between them. This CDR3 is CASSPMGSTSGANVLTF. CDR3 DNA: TGTGCCAGCAGTCCTATGGGGAGTACCTCTGGGGCCAACGTCCTGACTTTC.

Note on this clonotype: One junction end does not reproduce the germline sequence, and a read error may be involved. The chain is built from TRBV27 and TRBJ1-4; 7 bases are a match to TRBD1. Germline CDR1 and CDR2: MNHEY and SMNVEV (reference sequence). The CDR3 spans 15 residues. CDR3 amino acids: CASSPDRAANEKLFF. In DNA, the CDR3 is TGTGCCAGCAGCCCAGACAGGGCAGCTAATGAAAAACTGTTTTTC.

The genes are TRBV6-2 or TRBV6-3 and TRBJ2-7; 7 nucleotides agree with TRBD2. Germline V gene data show CDR1 as MNHEY and CDR2 as SVGEGT. The V and J ends lost 4 bases and 4 bases, in that order; junction bases with no gene match: 7. This CDR3 comprises 14 residues. CDR3 sequence (DNA): TGTGCCAGCAGTTTGGACGGGAGGATGTACGAGCAGTACTTC. The encoded protein is CASSLDGRMYEQYF.

This clonotype was seen at least ten times. V gene TRBV29-1 combines with J gene TRBJ1-1, with D possibly being TRBD1 (6 bases). The V gene's germline CDR1 is SQVTM and CDR2 ANQGSEA. V lost 2 bases, J lost 12 bases, and 13 bases lay in between. This CDR3 contains 11 residues. The chain's CDR3 is CSVEINRETFF. In nucleotides, the CDR3 is TGCAGCGTTGAAATTAACAGGGAAACTTTCTTT.

In regard to this clonotype: This may be a read error: a much more frequent sequence differs by one nucleotide. The chain uses TRBV19 and TRBJ1-3; TRBD1 matches at 7 bases. CDR1 is LNHDA, CDR2 SQIVND, per germline (reference sequence). The CDR3 contains 15 residues. CDR3 nucleotides: TGTGCCAGTATTTCGACAGGGAGGCCTGGAAACACCACATATTTT. It is translated as CASISTGRPGNTTYF.

About this clonotype: Since a much larger clone is just one base distant, this may be a read error. The final CDR3 position lacks the conserved phenylalanine or tryptophan, pointing to a likely read error. The rearrangement links TRBV5-1 to TRBJ2-3; D gene ambiguous. V lost 1 base, J lost 2 bases, and 14 bases lay in between. The CDR3 consists of 16 residues. CDR1 SGHRS and CDR2 YFSETQ come from the germline V gene. DNA of the CDR3: TGCGCCAGCAGCTTGAGCGCCCGACGGAACACAGATACGCAGTATATT. Translation gives CASSLSARRNTDTQYI.

V gene TRBV20-1 combines with J gene TRBJ2-7; D is ambiguous. The V end lost 0 bases, the J end lost 3 bases, and 15 bases lay between the germline ends. This CDR3 comprises 15 residues. In germline, CDR1 is DFQATT, CDR2 SNEGSKA (reference sequence). CDR3 amino acids: CSARETFNMGYEQYF. The CDR3 nucleotides are TGCAGTGCTAGAGAAACTTTTAATATGGGCTACGAGCAGTACTTC.

This clonotype showed up many times. This sequence joins TRBV4-1 and TRBJ2-1, with 10 bases aligning to TRBD2. This CDR3 is built from 16 residues. The germline CDR1 and CDR2 sequences are MGHRA and YSYEKL. The V gene end was trimmed by 3 bases and the J gene end by 7 bases; junction bases not matched to a gene: 9. The DNA of the CDR3 is TGCGCCAGCAGCCAGTCTCGGACTAGCGGTTGGAATGAGCAGTTCTTC. Its protein product is CASSQSRTSGWNEQFF.

This clonotype appeared a single time. CDR3: CASSLGGRSTDTQYF. CDR3 DNA sequence: TGTGCCAGCAGCTTGGGAGGTAGAAGCACAGATACGCAGTATTTT. V and J are TRBV5-4 and TRBJ2-3; D not certain. Trimming cost V 0 bases and J 0 bases, with 8 bases left between them. This CDR3 has 15 residues. The germline V gene has CDR1 SGHNT and CDR2 YYREEE (reference sequence).

This clonotype was seen at least ten times. The chain couples TRBV12-3 or TRBV12-4 to TRBJ1-1, with TRBD1 as a possible D gene (5 bases). The V gene lost 5 bases and the J gene lost 11 bases, with 15 bases spanning the gap. This CDR3 has 12 residues. CDR3 coding DNA: TGTGCCAGCAGTGGGACGGCCTGGGGGGCTTTCTTT. As protein: CASSGTAWGAFF.

Ten or more counts support this clonotype. The chain joins TRBV4-1 to TRBJ2-1; the D gene is possibly TRBD2 (5 bases). CDR1 and CDR2 from the germline V gene are MGHRA and YSYEKL. The length of the CDR3 is 14 residues. The V gene lost 2 bases and the J gene lost 10 bases, with 15 bases spanning the gap. The CDR3 DNA reads as TGCGCCAGCAGCCAAAGTCAGAGGGCCGGGGAGCAGTTCTTC. Protein: CASSQSQRAGEQFF.

As for this clonotype: A read error may account for a junction end that differs from germline. This rearrangement joins TRBV25-1 to TRBJ1-1; D is unclear. Germline V gene data show CDR1 as MGHDK and CDR2 as SYGVNS. CDR3 length equals 14 residues. The CDR3 sequence: CASSEYGMNTEAFF. The CDR3 coding sequence is TGTGCCAGCAGTGAATATGGCATGAACACCGAAGCTTTCTTT.

About this clonotype: A much bigger clone sits one base away, suggesting this may be a read error. The rearrangement joins TRBV24-1 to TRBJ2-1, with D possibly being TRBD1 (6 bases). V lost 9 bases and J lost 10, with 18 bases in between. The germline V gene encodes CDR1 KGHDR and CDR2 SFDVKD. The CDR3 length is 13 residues. The CDR3 DNA is TGTGCCACCGGAAAACAGGGTATGAACGAGCAGTTCTTC. Its protein is CATGKQGMNEQFF.

The sample holds many counts of this clonotype. This sequence joins TRBV20-1 and TRBJ1-5, with 9 bases aligning to TRBD1. V trimming: 5 bases; J trimming: 2 bases; junction bases outside the gene matches: 4. Per germline, CDR1 DFQATT and CDR2 SNEGSKA (reference sequence). The CDR3 is made up of 14 amino acids. The CDR3 spells CSAYDRGGNQPQHF. For the CDR3, the DNA is TGCAGTGCTTACGACAGGGGGGGCAATCAGCCCCAGCATTTT.